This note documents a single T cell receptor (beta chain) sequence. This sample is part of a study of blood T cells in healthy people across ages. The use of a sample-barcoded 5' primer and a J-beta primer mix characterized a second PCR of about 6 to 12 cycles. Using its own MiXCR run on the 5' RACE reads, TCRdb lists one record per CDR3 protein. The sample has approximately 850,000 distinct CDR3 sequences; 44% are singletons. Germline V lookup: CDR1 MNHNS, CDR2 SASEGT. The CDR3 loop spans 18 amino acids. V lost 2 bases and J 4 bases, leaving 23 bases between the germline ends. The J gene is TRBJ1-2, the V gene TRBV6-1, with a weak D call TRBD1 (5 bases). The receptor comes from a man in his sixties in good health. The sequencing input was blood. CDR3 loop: CASSENPGPRVLGYGYTF. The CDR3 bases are TGTGCCAGCAGTGAAAATCCGGGACCCCGTGTTTTGGGCTATGGCTACACCTTC.